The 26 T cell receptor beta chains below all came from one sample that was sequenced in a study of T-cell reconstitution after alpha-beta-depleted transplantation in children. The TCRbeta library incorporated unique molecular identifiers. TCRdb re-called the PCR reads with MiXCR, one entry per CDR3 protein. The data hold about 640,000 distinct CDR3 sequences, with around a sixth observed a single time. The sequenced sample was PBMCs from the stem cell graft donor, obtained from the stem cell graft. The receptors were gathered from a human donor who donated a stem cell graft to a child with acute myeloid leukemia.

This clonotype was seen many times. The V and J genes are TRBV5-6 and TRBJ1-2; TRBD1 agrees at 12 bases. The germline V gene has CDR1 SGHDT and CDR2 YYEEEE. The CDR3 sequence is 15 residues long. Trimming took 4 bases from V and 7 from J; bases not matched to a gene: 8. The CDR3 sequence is CASSTGTGGAVGYTF. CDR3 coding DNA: TGTGCCAGCAGCACCGGGACAGGGGGCGCGGTTGGCTACACCTTC.

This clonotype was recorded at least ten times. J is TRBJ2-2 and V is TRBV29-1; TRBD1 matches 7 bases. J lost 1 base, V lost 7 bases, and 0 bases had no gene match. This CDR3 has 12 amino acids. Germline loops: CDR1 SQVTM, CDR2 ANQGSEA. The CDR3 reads CSGTGNTGELFF. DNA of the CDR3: TGCAGCGGGACAGGGAACACCGGGGAGCTGTTTTTT.

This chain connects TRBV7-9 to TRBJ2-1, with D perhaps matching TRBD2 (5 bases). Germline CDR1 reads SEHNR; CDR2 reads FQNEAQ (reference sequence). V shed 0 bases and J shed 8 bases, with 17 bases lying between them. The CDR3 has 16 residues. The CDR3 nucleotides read TGTGCCAGCAGCTTAGCAGCAGTATCGGAGGCCCATGAGCAGTTCTTC. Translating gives CASSLAAVSEAHEQFF. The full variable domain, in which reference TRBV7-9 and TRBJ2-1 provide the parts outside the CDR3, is DTGVSQNPRHKITKRGQNVTFRCDPISEHNRLYWYRQTLGQGPEFLTYFQNEAQLEKSRLLSDRFSAERPKGSFSTLEIQRTEQGDSAMYLCASSLAAVSEAHEQFFGPGTRLTVL.

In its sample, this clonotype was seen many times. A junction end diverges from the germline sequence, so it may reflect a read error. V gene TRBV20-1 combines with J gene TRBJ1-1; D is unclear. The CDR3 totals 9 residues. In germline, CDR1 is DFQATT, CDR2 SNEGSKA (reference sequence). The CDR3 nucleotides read TGCAGTGCTATCGAGGCCCCAGTCTTT. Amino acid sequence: CSAIEAPVF.

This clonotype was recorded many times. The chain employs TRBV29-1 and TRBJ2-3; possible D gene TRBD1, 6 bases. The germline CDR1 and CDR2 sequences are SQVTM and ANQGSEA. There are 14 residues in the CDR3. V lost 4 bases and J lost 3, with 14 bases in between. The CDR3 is CSVVSRGPTDTQYF. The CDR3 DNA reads TGCAGCGTTGTGAGCAGGGGACCTACAGATACGCAGTATTTT.

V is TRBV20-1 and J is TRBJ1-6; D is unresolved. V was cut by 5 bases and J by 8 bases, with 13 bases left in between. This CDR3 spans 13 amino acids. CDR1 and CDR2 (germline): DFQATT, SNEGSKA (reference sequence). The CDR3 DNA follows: TGCAGTGCTCGCATCCCGGAGGATTCACCCCTCCACTTT. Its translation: CSARIPEDSPLHF.

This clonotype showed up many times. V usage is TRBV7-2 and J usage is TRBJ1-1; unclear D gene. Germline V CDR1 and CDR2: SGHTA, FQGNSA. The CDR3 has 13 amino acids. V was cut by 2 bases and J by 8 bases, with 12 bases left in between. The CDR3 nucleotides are TGTGCCAGCAGCTTATTCTGGCTCGGGGAAGCTTTCTTT. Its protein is CASSLFWLGEAFF.

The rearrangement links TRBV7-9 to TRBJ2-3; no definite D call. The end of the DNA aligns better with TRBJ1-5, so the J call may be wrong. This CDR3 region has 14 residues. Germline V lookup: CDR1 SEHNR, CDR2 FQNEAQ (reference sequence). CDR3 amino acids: CASSRMTSIGTQHF. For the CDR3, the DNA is TGTGCCAGCAGCCGTATGACTAGTATTGGTACGCAGCATTTT.

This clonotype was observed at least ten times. This chain's CDR3 is CSARDSYYEQYV. CDR3 sequence (DNA): TGCAGTGCTAGGGACAGCTACTACGAGCAGTACGTC. The V gene is TRBV20-1, the J gene TRBJ2-7; D is possibly TRBD1 (6 bases). The V gene's germline CDR1 is DFQATT and CDR2 SNEGSKA (reference sequence). Deletions cut 3 bases from V and 3 bases from J, with 9 bases between. The CDR3 contains 12 residues.

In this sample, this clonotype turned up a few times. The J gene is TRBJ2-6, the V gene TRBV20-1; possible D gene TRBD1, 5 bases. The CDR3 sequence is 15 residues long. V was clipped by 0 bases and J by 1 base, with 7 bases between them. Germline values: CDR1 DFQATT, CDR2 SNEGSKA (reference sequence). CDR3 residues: CSAREGHSGANVLTF. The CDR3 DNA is TGCAGTGCTAGAGAGGGGCATTCTGGGGCCAACGTCCTGACTTTC.

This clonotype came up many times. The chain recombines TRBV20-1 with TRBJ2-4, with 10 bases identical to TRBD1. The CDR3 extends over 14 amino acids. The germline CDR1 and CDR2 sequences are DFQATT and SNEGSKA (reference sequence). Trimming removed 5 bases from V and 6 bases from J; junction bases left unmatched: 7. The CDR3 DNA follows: TGCAGTGCTCTCCGGGACAGGGGCAGAAACATTCAGTACTTC. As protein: CSALRDRGRNIQYF.

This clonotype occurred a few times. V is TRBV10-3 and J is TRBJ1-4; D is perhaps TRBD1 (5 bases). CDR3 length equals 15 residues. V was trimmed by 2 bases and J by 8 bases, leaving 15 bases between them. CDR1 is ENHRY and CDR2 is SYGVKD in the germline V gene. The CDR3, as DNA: TGTGCCATCAGTGAGCCGGGGCTTAGTGGAGAAAAACTGTTTTTT. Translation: CAISEPGLSGEKLFF.

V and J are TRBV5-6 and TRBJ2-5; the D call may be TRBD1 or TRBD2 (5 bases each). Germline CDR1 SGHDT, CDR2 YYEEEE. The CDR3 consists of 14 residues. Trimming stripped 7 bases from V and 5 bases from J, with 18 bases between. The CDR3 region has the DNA TGTGCCAGCTTGGCCCCCGGGGCTCGGGAGACCCAGTACTTC. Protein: CASLAPGARETQYF.

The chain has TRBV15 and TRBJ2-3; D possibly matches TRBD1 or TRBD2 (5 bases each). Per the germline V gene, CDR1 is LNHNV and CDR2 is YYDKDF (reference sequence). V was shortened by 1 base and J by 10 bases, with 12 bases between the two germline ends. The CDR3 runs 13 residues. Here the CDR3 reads CATSRVEGLAQYF. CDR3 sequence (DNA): TGTGCCACCAGCAGAGTAGAGGGGCTAGCGCAGTATTTT.

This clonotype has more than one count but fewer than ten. The chain's CDR3 is CASSQGEHDTGELFF. The CDR3 coding sequence is TGTGCCAGCAGCCAAGGGGAGCACGACACCGGGGAGCTGTTTTTT. The chain links TRBV4-2 to TRBJ2-2, with D maybe TRBD2 (5 bases). The V and J ends lost 1 base and 3 bases respectively, with 9 bases between them. Germline-derived CDR1 and CDR2 are LGHNA and YNFKEQ. CDR3 size: 15 residues.

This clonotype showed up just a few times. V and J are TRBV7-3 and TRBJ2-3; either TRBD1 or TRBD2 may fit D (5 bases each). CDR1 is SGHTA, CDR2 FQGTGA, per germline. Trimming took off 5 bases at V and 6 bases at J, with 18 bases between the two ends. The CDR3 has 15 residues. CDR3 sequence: CASSLTSLGADTQYF. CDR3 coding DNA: TGTGCCAGCAGCCTGACTTCTCTCGGGGCGGATACGCAGTATTTT.

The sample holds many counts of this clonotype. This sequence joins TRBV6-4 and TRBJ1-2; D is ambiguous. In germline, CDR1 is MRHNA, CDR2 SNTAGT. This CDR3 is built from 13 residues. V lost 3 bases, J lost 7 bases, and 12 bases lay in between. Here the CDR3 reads CASSDSSKGGYTF. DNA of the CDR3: TGTGCCAGCAGTGATAGCAGCAAAGGTGGCTACACCTTC.

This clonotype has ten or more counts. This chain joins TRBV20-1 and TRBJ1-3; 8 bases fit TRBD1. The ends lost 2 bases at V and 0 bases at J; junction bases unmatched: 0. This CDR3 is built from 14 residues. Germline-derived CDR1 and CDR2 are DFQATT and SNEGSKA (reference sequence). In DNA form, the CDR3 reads TGCAGTGCTAGACAGGGGGCCTCTGGAAACACCATATATTTT. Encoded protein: CSARQGASGNTIYF.

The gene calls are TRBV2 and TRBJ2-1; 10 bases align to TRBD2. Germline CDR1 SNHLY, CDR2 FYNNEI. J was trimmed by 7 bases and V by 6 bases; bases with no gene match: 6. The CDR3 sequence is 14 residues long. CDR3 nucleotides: TGTGCCAGCAGCCGTAGCGGGGGGTGGAATGAGCAGTTCTTC. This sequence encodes CASSRSGGWNEQFF.

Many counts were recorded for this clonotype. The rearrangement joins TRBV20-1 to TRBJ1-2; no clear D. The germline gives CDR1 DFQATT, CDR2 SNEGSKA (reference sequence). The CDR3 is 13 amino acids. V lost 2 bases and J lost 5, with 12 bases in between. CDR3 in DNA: TGCAGTGCTAGAACGGGCCGGGGTTATGGCTACACCTTC. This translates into CSARTGRGYGYTF.

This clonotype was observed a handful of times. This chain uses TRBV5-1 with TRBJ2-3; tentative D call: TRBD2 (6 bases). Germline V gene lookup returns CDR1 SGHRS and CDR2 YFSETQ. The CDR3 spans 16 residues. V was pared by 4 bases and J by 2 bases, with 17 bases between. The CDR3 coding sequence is TGCGCCAGCAGCCGGGACTCTCCCGCTCTCACAGATACGCAGTATTTT. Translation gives CASSRDSPALTDTQYF.

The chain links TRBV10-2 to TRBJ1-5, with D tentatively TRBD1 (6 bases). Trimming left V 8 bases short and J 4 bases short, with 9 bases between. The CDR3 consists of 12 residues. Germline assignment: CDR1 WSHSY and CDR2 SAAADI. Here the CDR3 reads CASLTGNQPQHF. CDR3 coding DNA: TGCGCCAGCCTAACAGGGAATCAGCCCCAGCATTTT.

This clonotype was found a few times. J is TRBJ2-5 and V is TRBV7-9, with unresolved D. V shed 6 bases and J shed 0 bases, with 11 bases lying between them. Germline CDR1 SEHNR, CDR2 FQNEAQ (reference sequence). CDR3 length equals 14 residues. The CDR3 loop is CASSPSSYQETQYF. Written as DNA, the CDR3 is TGTGCCAGCAGTCCTTCCTCGTACCAAGAGACCCAGTACTTC.

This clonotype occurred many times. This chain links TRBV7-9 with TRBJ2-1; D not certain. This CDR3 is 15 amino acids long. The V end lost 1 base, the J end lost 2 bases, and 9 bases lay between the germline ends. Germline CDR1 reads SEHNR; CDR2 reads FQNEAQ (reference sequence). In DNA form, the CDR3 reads TGTGCCAGCAGCTTAGAACAGCGCCCCTACAATGAGCAGTTCTTC. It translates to CASSLEQRPYNEQFF.

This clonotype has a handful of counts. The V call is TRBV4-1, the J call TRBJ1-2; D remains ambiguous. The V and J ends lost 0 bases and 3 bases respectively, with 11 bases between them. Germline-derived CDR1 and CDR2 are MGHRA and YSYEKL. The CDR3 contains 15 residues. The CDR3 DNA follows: TGCGCCAGCAGCCAAGAGCCGGGGAGATACTATGGCTACACCTTC. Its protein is CASSQEPGRYYGYTF.

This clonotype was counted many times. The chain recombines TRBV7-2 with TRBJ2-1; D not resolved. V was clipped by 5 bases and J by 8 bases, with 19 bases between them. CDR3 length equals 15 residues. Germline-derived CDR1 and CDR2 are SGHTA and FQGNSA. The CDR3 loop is CASSPGNHLTDEQFF. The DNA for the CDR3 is TGTGCCAGCAGCCCCGGCAATCACCTAACGGATGAGCAGTTCTTC.